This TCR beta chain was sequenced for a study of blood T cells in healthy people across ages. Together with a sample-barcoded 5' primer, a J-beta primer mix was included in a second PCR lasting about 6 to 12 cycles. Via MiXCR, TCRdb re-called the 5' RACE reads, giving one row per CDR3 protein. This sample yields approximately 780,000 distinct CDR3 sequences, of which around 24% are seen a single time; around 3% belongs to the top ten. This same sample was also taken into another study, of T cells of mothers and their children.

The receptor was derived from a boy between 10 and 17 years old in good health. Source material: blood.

CDR3 loop: CASSSGTGGRQKETQYF. In DNA, the CDR3 is TGTGCCAGCAGTTCCGGGACAGGGGGTAGGCAAAAGGAGACCCAGTACTTC. This chain connects TRBV12-3 or TRBV12-4 to TRBJ2-5, with 11 bases fitting TRBD1. Trimming removed 4 bases from V and 5 bases from J; junction bases left unmatched: 12. CDR3 length equals 17 residues.